The entry below describes one T cell receptor (beta chain). These data come from a study of blood T cell repertoires in COVID-19. Background on the study: Sites across the United States, Italy and Spain contributed samples from acute and convalescent COVID-19. The cDNA or gDNA used as material had been derived from T cells, B-cell-depleted T cells, or PBMCs.

The length of the CDR3 is 15 residues. Per the germline V gene, CDR1 is SEHNR and CDR2 is FQNEAQ (reference sequence). V dropped 7 bases and J dropped 7 bases, with 22 bases sitting between them. The assay was immunoSEQ multiplex PCR, and TCRdb's table has in-frame clones only and misses some. The repertoire holds 75,000 or so clones, with less than 85% as singletons. The chain employs TRBV7-9 and TRBJ1-1; D gene uncertain. The receptor's source is a woman of 80 years or more with acute or convalescent COVID-19. The sample comprised peripheral blood. CDR3 sequence reads: CASTGRVSSNVEAFF. The CDR3 bases are TGTGCCAGCACCGGCCGGGTGAGTAGCAACGTTGAAGCTTTCTTT.